Each of the 25 T cell receptor beta chains below was sequenced from the same sample in a study of graft-versus-host responses after intestinal transplantation. These receptors lack a known antigen. The method was immunoSEQ multiplex PCR; TCRdb's version includes in-frame clones alone and lacks a portion of them. The repertoire holds tens of thousands of clones, with approximately 95% as singletons. The material was unstimulated CD8+ T cells sorted from spleen or lymph node cells, obtained before intestinal transplant. The receptors originated from a human donor who received an intestinal transplant.

This rearrangement joins TRBV7-9 to TRBJ2-6; D call uncertain. CDR3 size: 17 residues. Trimming removed 0 bases from V and 0 bases from J, with 9 bases in between. Germline V gene sequence: CDR1 SEHNR, CDR2 FQNEAQ (reference sequence). The CDR3 here is CASSLARGFSGANVLTF. CDR3 coding DNA: TGTGCCAGCAGCTTAGCGAGAGGTTTCTCTGGGGCCAACGTCCTGACTTTC.

This clone was detected only once. This chain links TRBV9 with TRBJ2-1; 11 bases agree with TRBD2. Germline CDR1 and CDR2: SGDLS and YYNGEE. This CDR3 region has 15 residues. V was pared by 3 bases and J by 4 bases, with 3 bases of the junction left unmatched. The CDR3 is CASSASGGLYNEQFF. In DNA form, the CDR3 reads TGTGCCAGCAGCGCTAGCGGGGGGTTATACAATGAGCAGTTCTTC. Full variable domain (remainder filled in from reference TRBV9 and TRBJ2-1): DSGVTQTPKHLITATGQRVTLRCSPRSGDLSVYWYQQSLDQGLQFLIQYYNGEERAKGNILERFSAQQFPDLHSELNLSSLELGDSALYFCASSASGGLYNEQFFGPGTRLTVL.

This clone showed up just once. This chain connects TRBV2 to TRBJ2-7; 10 bases are shared with TRBD1. The CDR3 covers 15 residues. Losses at the gene ends were 1 base for V and 4 bases for J; bases not matched to a gene: 4. Germline assignment: CDR1 SNHLY and CDR2 FYNNEI. CDR3 coding DNA: TGTGCCAGCAGTGAAGGAAGGACAGGGGGGTACGAGCAGTACTTC. Its translation: CASSEGRTGGYEQYF. The full variable domain, in which reference TRBV2 and TRBJ2-7 provide the parts outside the CDR3, is EPEVTQTPSHQVTQMGQEVILRCVPISNHLYFYWYRQILGQKVEFLVSFYNNEISEKSEIFDDQFSVERPDGSNFTLKIRSTKLEDSAMYFCASSEGRTGGYEQYFGPGTRLTVT.

The genes are TRBV5-1 and TRBJ1-2, with 7 nucleotides matching TRBD1. The germline CDR1 and CDR2 sequences are SGHRS and YFSETQ. This CDR3 has 15 residues. J lost 8 bases, V lost 0 bases, and 10 bases had no gene match. The CDR3 region has the DNA TGCGCCAGCAGCTTGGCCGGGACAGACTATCGAGGCTACACCTTC. Translated: CASSLAGTDYRGYTF. Looking up the rest from reference TRBV5-1 and TRBJ1-2 gives the full variable domain: KAGVTQTPRYLIKTRGQQVTLSCSPISGHRSVSWYQQTPGQGLQFLFEYFSETQRNKGNFPGRFSGRQFSNSRSEMNVSTLELGDSALYLCASSLAGTDYRGYTFGSGTRLTVV.

The chain recombines TRBV19 with TRBJ1-5, with no clear D. Germline V gives CDR1 LNHDA, CDR2 SQIVND (reference sequence). This CDR3 contains 14 residues. The ends were cut back, 3 bases at V and 6 bases at J, with 12 bases in the middle. CDR3 residues: CASSIPLSPQPQHF. CDR3 sequence (DNA): TGTGCCAGTAGTATTCCCCTATCGCCTCAGCCCCAGCATTTT.

The J gene is TRBJ2-7, the V gene TRBV30; 7 nucleotides line up with TRBD2. The length of the CDR3 is 14 residues. The junction had 9 bases not matched to a gene; V was cut back by 4 bases and J by 3 bases. Germline assignment: CDR1 GTSNPN and CDR2 SVGIG (reference sequence). The CDR3 nucleotides are TGTGCCTGGAATGGGGCAGGGAGGGTCTACGAGCAGTACTTC. Amino acid sequence: CAWNGAGRVYEQYF.

This chain connects TRBV7-7 to TRBJ2-7; 9 bases are a match to TRBD1. With V trimmed by 5 bases and J by 1 base, 3 bases remained unmatched. The CDR3 runs 14 residues. CDR1 and CDR2 (germline): SSHAT, FNYEAQ (reference sequence). The CDR3 bases are TGTGCCAGCAGCCCAGGGACAGGGTCCTACGAGCAGTACTTC. Protein sequence: CASSPGTGSYEQYF. The whole variable domain, filled in from reference TRBV7-7 and TRBJ2-7, reads GAGVSQSPRYKVTKRGQDVTLRCDPISSHATLYWYQQALGQGPEFLTYFNYEAQPDKSGLPSDRFSAERPEGSISTLTIQRTEQRDSAMYRCASSPGTGSYEQYFGPGTRLTVT.

The chain uses TRBV18 and TRBJ2-7; 9 nucleotides match TRBD2. Germline V lookup: CDR1 KGHSH, CDR2 LQKENI. J was trimmed by 3 bases and V by 2 bases; bases with no gene match: 8. This CDR3 is 16 amino acids long. This CDR3 is CASSPISGGNNYEQYF. CDR3 sequence (DNA): TGTGCCAGCTCACCAATAAGCGGGGGGAATAACTACGAGCAGTACTTC.

This clone was seen more than once but under ten times. The chain has TRBV19 and TRBJ1-4; 9 bases agree with TRBD1. This CDR3 comprises 15 residues. Germline V lookup: CDR1 LNHDA, CDR2 SQIVND (reference sequence). V was pared by 3 bases and J by 7 bases, with 6 bases of the junction left unmatched. This chain's CDR3 is CASSIGGTGFEKLFF. The CDR3 DNA is TGTGCCAGTAGTATTGGGGGGACAGGGTTTGAAAAACTGTTTTTT.

V gene TRBV15 combines with J gene TRBJ2-7; D is perhaps TRBD1 (6 bases). The CDR3 loop spans 14 amino acids. The V end was cut by 4 bases, the J end by 0 bases, with 10 bases between. Germline lookup yields CDR1 LNHNV and CDR2 YYDKDF (reference sequence). The DNA for the CDR3 is TGTGCCACCAGCAACCGGGACACCTCCTACGAGCAGTACTTC. Its translation is CATSNRDTSYEQYF.

This chain connects TRBV6-1 to TRBJ2-7; perhaps TRBD1 as D (6 bases). The CDR3 spans 12 residues. The germline CDR1 and CDR2 sequences are MNHNS and SASEGT. The V and J ends lost 6 bases and 2 bases respectively, with 8 bases between them. The chain's CDR3 is CASRGHPYEQYF. CDR3 nucleotide sequence: TGTGCCAGCAGGGGACACCCCTACGAGCAGTACTTC.

The gene calls are TRBV11-2 and TRBJ2-3; 8 bases are a match to TRBD2. The length of the CDR3 is 16 residues. Germline V gives CDR1 SGHAT, CDR2 FQNNGV. The trim removed 4 bases at V and 2 bases at J, leaving 8 bases unmatched. This CDR3 reads CASSSTARGATDTQYF. The CDR3 nucleotides are TGTGCCAGCAGCTCCACGGCGCGGGGGGCCACAGATACGCAGTATTTT. Together with reference TRBV11-2 and TRBJ2-3, the CDR3 gives the full variable domain: EAGVAQSPRYKIIEKRQSVAFWCNPISGHATLYWYQQILGQGPKLLIQFQNNGVVDDSQLPKDRFSAERLKGVDSTLKIQPAKLEDSAVYLCASSSTARGATDTQYFGPGTRLTVL.

This rearrangement joins TRBV27 to TRBJ1-2, with TRBD1 identical over 7 bases. J gave up 6 bases and V 7 bases, and 8 bases lay outside the gene matches. The CDR3 covers 13 residues. In germline, CDR1 is MNHEY, CDR2 SMNVEV (reference sequence). The CDR3 DNA follows: TGTGCCAGCACCGCCCTAGGGGGCCATGGCTACACCTTC. Protein: CASTALGGHGYTF.

This chain uses TRBV15 with TRBJ2-7; D perhaps matches TRBD2 (5 bases). V lost 3 bases and J lost 3, with 9 bases in between. The germline gives CDR1 LNHNV, CDR2 YYDKDF (reference sequence). This CDR3 comprises 13 residues. The chain's CDR3 is CATSSRTDYEQYF. The CDR3 bases are TGTGCCACCAGCAGCCGGACTGACTACGAGCAGTACTTC.

CDR3: CASSLETSGGETQYF. The DNA of the CDR3 is TGTGCCAGCAGCCTGGAGACTAGCGGGGGAGAGACCCAGTACTTC. The chain combines TRBV7-6 with TRBJ2-5, with TRBD2 matching over 12 bases. This CDR3 has 15 residues. Germline V CDR1 and CDR2: SGHVS, FNYEAQ. The V and J ends lost 5 bases and 4 bases, in that order; junction bases with no gene match: 5.

V and J are TRBV7-2 and TRBJ1-4, with D maybe TRBD1 (6 bases). The CDR3 spans 19 residues. Germline assignment: CDR1 SGHTA and CDR2 FQGNSA. Trimming removed 1 base from V and 4 bases from J, with 22 bases in between. The CDR3 here is CASSLGIGAGTPYNEKLFF. The CDR3 bases are TGTGCCAGCAGCTTAGGTATAGGGGCCGGGACACCCTATAATGAAAAACTGTTTTTT. Filled out from reference TRBV7-2 and TRBJ1-4, the complete variable domain reads GAGVSQSPSNKVTEKGKDVELRCDPISGHTALYWYRQSLGQGLEFLIYFQGNSAPDKSGLPSDRFSAERTGGSVSTLTIQRTQQEDSAVYLCASSLGIGAGTPYNEKLFFGSGTQLSVL.

J is TRBJ2-3 and V is TRBV12-5, with no clear D. The V end was cut by 3 bases, the J end by 3 bases, with 10 bases between. The CDR3 covers 14 residues. CDR1 is LGHNT and CDR2 is FRNRAP in the germline V gene. The CDR3 is CASGLSGRTDTQYF. The CDR3 coding sequence is TGTGCTAGTGGTTTATCTGGCAGGACAGATACGCAGTATTTT.

This clone was counted a few times. The CDR3 nucleotides read TGTGCCAGCAGTTACTCGGCGGGGCAGTCACCCCTCCACTTT. It specifies CASSYSAGQSPLHF. This chain uses TRBV6-5 with TRBJ1-6; tentatively, D is TRBD1 (5 bases). Germline V gene data show CDR1 as MNHEY and CDR2 as SVGAGI. V gave up 0 bases and J gave up 10 bases, with 10 bases separating them. There are 14 residues in the CDR3.

The chain employs TRBV9 and TRBJ1-2; 7 nucleotides agree with TRBD1. The germline gives CDR1 SGDLS, CDR2 YYNGEE. This CDR3 comprises 15 residues. J lost 8 bases, V lost 3 bases, and 13 bases had no gene match. The CDR3 is CASSARQTGVQGYTF. For the CDR3, the DNA is TGTGCCAGCAGCGCCCGACAAACAGGGGTTCAGGGCTACACCTTC.

This clone has more than one count but fewer than ten. The chain uses TRBV6-1 and TRBJ1-4; maybe TRBD1 (5 bases). Trimming shortened V by 7 bases and J by 6 bases, and 12 bases separated the two germline ends. The CDR3 is made up of 13 amino acids. Germline CDR1 and CDR2: MNHNS and SASEGT. The CDR3 region has the DNA TGTGCCAGCACGTCGGGGGTAGATGAAAAACTGTTTTTT. Its translation: CASTSGVDEKLFF.

V is TRBV6-5 and J is TRBJ2-7; D gene unclear. The CDR3 runs 14 residues. In germline, CDR1 is MNHEY, CDR2 SVGAGI. V was cut by 4 bases and J by 2 bases, with 12 bases left in between. The CDR3 sequence is CASSSPLNPYEQYF. The CDR3 DNA is TGTGCCAGCAGTTCCCCTCTAAATCCCTACGAGCAGTACTTC.

This clone appeared a single time. The gene calls are TRBV27 and TRBJ2-1; D gene unclear. Per the germline V gene, CDR1 is MNHEY and CDR2 is SMNVEV (reference sequence). V was trimmed by 0 bases and J by 6 bases, leaving 6 bases between them. CDR3 length equals 13 residues. CDR3 DNA sequence: TGTGCCAGCAGTTTATCGGGCAGCAATGAGCAGTTCTTC. This codes for CASSLSGSNEQFF.

The J gene is TRBJ1-2, the V gene TRBV10-3; D might be TRBD1 (6 bases). Germline CDR1 ENHRY, CDR2 SYGVKD. V gave up 1 base and J gave up 2 bases, with 8 bases separating them. The CDR3 runs 14 residues. DNA of the CDR3: TGTGCCATCAGTGAGTGGACAGAGAACTATGGCTACACCTTC. The encoded protein is CAISEWTENYGYTF.

The sample holds one count of this clone. This chain connects TRBV29-1 to TRBJ2-1; 9 nucleotides agree with TRBD2. The length of the CDR3 is 19 residues. Per germline, CDR1 SQVTM and CDR2 ANQGSEA. The junction had 24 bases not matched to a gene; V was cut back by 4 bases and J by 8 bases. The CDR3 is CSVVGGGVPAGGSIDEQFF. The CDR3 coding sequence is TGCAGCGTTGTAGGCGGAGGGGTCCCAGCGGGGGGATCCATTGATGAGCAGTTCTTC.

The CDR3 here is CASSPTQGTPYGYTF. For the CDR3, the DNA is TGTGCCAGTAGTCCAACACAGGGGACCCCCTATGGCTACACCTTC. V usage is TRBV19 and J usage is TRBJ1-2; 7 positions agree with TRBD1. CDR3 size: 15 residues. Looked up from germline, CDR1 is LNHDA and CDR2 is SQIVND (reference sequence). The V and J ends lost 5 bases and 4 bases, in that order; junction bases with no gene match: 10.